Each of the 28 T cell receptor beta chains below was sequenced from the same sample in a study of cytomegalovirus exposure and HLA in healthy donors. The primer mix had 60 Vbeta and 13 Jbeta primers. The protocol was immunoSEQ multiplex PCR, while the TCRdb copy is restricted to in-frame clones and leaves out a portion. The profile shows around 220,000 clones, 75% to 85% of them singletons. The sample was PBMCs. The receptors shown here come from a girl aged 5 to 17 in good health and CMV-seronegative.

The genes are TRBV9 and TRBJ1-1; 7 nucleotides line up with TRBD1. The CDR3 is made up of 14 amino acids. Trimming took 2 bases from V and 4 from J; bases not matched to a gene: 5. CDR1 SGDLS and CDR2 YYNGEE come from the germline V gene. DNA for the CDR3: TGTGCCAGCAGCGTGGGACAGACGATCACTGAAGCTTTCTTT. Protein: CASSVGQTITEAFF.

The chain carries TRBV4-1 and TRBJ2-3, with no clear D. The germline V gene encodes CDR1 MGHRA and CDR2 YSYEKL. V was trimmed by 0 bases and J by 0 bases, leaving 10 bases between them. This CDR3 is 16 amino acids long. The CDR3 is CASSQDTSRSTDTQYF. In DNA form, the CDR3 reads TGCGCCAGCAGCCAAGATACCAGTCGTAGCACAGATACGCAGTATTTT.

The rearrangement joins TRBV6-1 to TRBJ1-4; D is ambiguous. The CDR3 length is 14 residues. Germline CDR1 MNHNS, CDR2 SASEGT. Trimming shortened V by 1 base and J by 6 bases, and 9 bases separated the two germline ends. CDR3 residues: CASSEGWQDEKLFF. The CDR3 coding sequence is TGTGCCAGCAGTGAAGGGTGGCAGGATGAAAAACTGTTTTTT.

The V gene is TRBV25-1, the J gene TRBJ2-3, with 13 bases lining up with TRBD2. V was pared by 2 bases and J by 4 bases, with 3 bases of the junction left unmatched. Germline CDR1 and CDR2: MGHDK and SYGVNS. There are 16 residues in the CDR3. The CDR3 loop is CASSERTSGRSDTQYF. CDR3 coding DNA: TGTGCCAGCAGTGAACGGACTAGCGGGAGATCAGATACGCAGTATTTT.

The chain uses TRBV7-9 and TRBJ1-2; D uncertain. V was shortened by 2 bases and J by 0 bases, with 4 bases between the two germline ends. CDR1 and CDR2 from the germline V gene are SEHNR and FQNEAQ (reference sequence). The CDR3 loop spans 13 amino acids. CDR3 nucleotides: TGTGCCAGCAGCTTAAAGCCTAACTATGGCTACACCTTC. It codes for CASSLKPNYGYTF.

The chain couples TRBV5-4 to TRBJ1-3, with 9 bases fitting TRBD1. CDR3 length equals 15 residues. The junction had 6 bases not matched to a gene; V was cut back by 4 bases and J by 4 bases. Germline CDR1 is SGHNT and CDR2 is YYREEE (reference sequence). The CDR3 sequence: CASSLTGGGGNTIYF. Written as DNA, the CDR3 is TGTGCCAGCAGCCTTACAGGGGGCGGCGGAAACACCATATATTTT.

The gene calls are TRBV5-8 and TRBJ2-3; D gene uncertain. Germline V gene lookup returns CDR1 SGHTS and CDR2 YDEGEE. The length of the CDR3 is 13 residues. Trimming took 4 bases from V and 2 from J, leaving 8 bases between them. The CDR3 DNA reads TGTGCCAGCAGCACGGAGCCCACAGATACGCAGTATTTT. Protein: CASSTEPTDTQYF.

In its sample, this clone was seen once. The gene calls are TRBV2 and TRBJ2-3; 8 bases align to TRBD2. Trimming removed 6 bases from V and 0 bases from J; junction bases left unmatched: 5. Germline V gene data show CDR1 as SNHLY and CDR2 as FYNNEI. This CDR3 has 15 amino acids. Here the CDR3 reads CASRGLAISTDTQYF. The CDR3 DNA reads TGTGCCAGCAGAGGACTAGCCATTAGCACAGATACGCAGTATTTT.

V gene TRBV11-2 combines with J gene TRBJ2-2, with 7 bases lining up with TRBD1. V trimming: 5 bases; J trimming: 0 bases; junction bases outside the gene matches: 3. The CDR3 covers 15 residues. Germline assignment: CDR1 SGHAT and CDR2 FQNNGV. CDR3 DNA: TGTGCCAGCAGCCGGGACAGAACGAACACCGGGGAGCTGTTTTTT. This sequence encodes CASSRDRTNTGELFF.

The gene calls are TRBV5-1 and TRBJ2-3, with a weak D call TRBD2 (5 bases). CDR1 SGHRS and CDR2 YFSETQ come from the germline V gene. The CDR3 spans 16 residues. V lost 0 bases and J lost 4, with 15 bases in between. CDR3: CASSLASGSGSDTQYF. The CDR3 region has the DNA TGCGCCAGCAGCTTGGCGTCGGGGAGTGGCTCAGATACGCAGTATTTT.

Regarding this clone: At one end the junction does not follow the germline gene, possibly because of a read error. The chain couples TRBV25-1 to TRBJ2-1, with TRBD2 as a possible D gene (6 bases). CDR3 length: 16 amino acids. CDR1 is MGHDK, CDR2 SYGVNS, per germline. The CDR3 region has the DNA TGTGCCAGCAGCGATCCTCGGGACTCAATCTACAATGGGCAGTTCTTC. Amino acids: CASSDPRDSIYNGQFF.

The chain combines TRBV6-5 with TRBJ2-2; D is possibly TRBD2 (5 bases). From germline, CDR1 is MNHEY and CDR2 SVGAGI. The V end was cut by 0 bases, the J end by 4 bases, with 9 bases between. The CDR3 has 15 amino acids. In DNA form, the CDR3 reads TGTGCCAGCAGTTACTCGACGCGGGCCACCGGGGAGCTGTTTTTT. This gives the protein CASSYSTRATGELFF.

This clone was picked up a small number of times. The J gene is TRBJ2-7, the V gene TRBV7-6; perhaps TRBD2 as D (6 bases). This CDR3 has 12 residues. With 4 bases removed from V and 4 bases from J, the gap between germline ends came to 8 bases. Germline CDR1 and CDR2: SGHVS and FNYEAQ. The CDR3 DNA is TGTGCCAGCAGCTGGGCGGGATACGAGCAGTACTTC. Translation gives CASSWAGYEQYF.

The chain employs TRBV6-5 and TRBJ2-1; D gene uncertain. The V gene's germline CDR1 is MNHEY and CDR2 SVGAGI. This CDR3 region has 13 residues. Trimming removed 3 bases at V and 1 base at J, with 4 bases between. The CDR3 bases are TGTGCCAGCAGTTATAATTCCTACAATGAGCAGTTCTTC. Protein product: CASSYNSYNEQFF.

The rearrangement joins TRBV7-2 to TRBJ2-1, with TRBD2 matching over 9 bases. Germline assignment: CDR1 SGHTA and CDR2 FQGNSA. This CDR3 comprises 17 residues. V was pared by 5 bases and J by 2 bases, with 10 bases of the junction left unmatched. Written as DNA, the CDR3 is TGTGCCAGCAGCCGACCAATAGCGGGAGTTACCTACAATGAGCAGTTCTTC. Protein product: CASSRPIAGVTYNEQFF.

The chain links TRBV2 to TRBJ2-2; 8 bases map to TRBD1. The V gene end was trimmed by 6 bases and the J gene end by 0 bases; junction bases not matched to a gene: 6. CDR1 and CDR2 (germline): SNHLY, FYNNEI. The CDR3 is 16 amino acids. The CDR3 DNA reads as TGTGCCAGCAGCCGCCAACAGGGGGCGAACACCGGGGAGCTGTTTTTT. This sequence encodes CASSRQQGANTGELFF.

CDR3 sequence reads: CASSSPTSGQETQYF. In DNA, the CDR3 is TGTGCCAGCAGTTCGCCGACTAGCGGCCAAGAGACCCAGTACTTC. The V and J genes are TRBV27 and TRBJ2-5, with 9 bases fitting TRBD2. Germline-derived CDR1 and CDR2 are MNHEY and SMNVEV (reference sequence). The CDR3 consists of 15 residues. V lost 4 bases and J lost 1; bases outside the gene matches: 4.

The CDR3 sequence is CASSEVGETQYF. The CDR3 DNA is TGTGCCAGCAGTGAGGTCGGGGAGACCCAGTACTTC. The V and J genes are TRBV2 and TRBJ2-5; D is undetermined. V gave up 3 bases and J gave up 5 bases, with 7 bases separating them. This CDR3 comprises 12 residues. Per the germline V gene, CDR1 is SNHLY and CDR2 is FYNNEI.

This clone is a singleton in its sample. V is TRBV6-1 and J is TRBJ1-1; D call uncertain. Trimming removed 8 bases at V and 0 bases at J, with 16 bases between. Germline CDR1 MNHNS, CDR2 SASEGT. The CDR3 is made up of 15 amino acids. The CDR3 region has the DNA TGTGCCAGCTTGAGGGCGCCGGGAATGAACACTGAAGCTTTCTTT. Translating gives CASLRAPGMNTEAFF.

The rearrangement uses TRBV15 and TRBJ1-1, with D possibly matching TRBD1 (5 bases). The CDR3 has 15 residues. The ends were cut back, 5 bases at V and 5 bases at J, with 18 bases in the middle. CDR1 and CDR2 (germline): LNHNV, YYDKDF (reference sequence). The CDR3 is CATSQPGREGTEAFF. CDR3 in DNA: TGTGCCACCAGCCAACCCGGACGGGAGGGGACTGAAGCTTTCTTT.

This clone was found once. This chain links TRBV9 with TRBJ2-7, with 9 bases identical to TRBD2. V lost 4 bases to trimming and J lost 4 bases; unmatched junction nucleotides: 6. In germline, CDR1 is SGDLS, CDR2 YYNGEE. CDR3 length: 14 residues. The CDR3 loop is CASSHSGSKYEQYF. The CDR3 coding sequence is TGTGCCAGCAGCCATAGCGGGAGTAAGTACGAGCAGTACTTC.

The rearrangement uses TRBV7-2 and TRBJ1-2; 10 nucleotides agree with TRBD1. Looked up from germline, CDR1 is SGHTA and CDR2 is FQGNSA. V shed 0 bases, J shed 10 bases, and the junction held 2 bases outside the gene matches. CDR3 length: 13 residues. As DNA, the CDR3 is TGTGCCAGCAGCTTAGCCGGGACAGGGGACTACACCTTC. Its translation: CASSLAGTGDYTF.

J is TRBJ2-1 and V is TRBV6-5; a weak D match, TRBD2 (5 bases). V dropped 0 bases and J dropped 7 bases, with 10 bases sitting between them. This CDR3 has 14 amino acids. The germline gives CDR1 MNHEY, CDR2 SVGAGI. CDR3 coding DNA: TGTGCCAGCAGTTACTCGACCGGGGAGAATGAGCAGTTCTTC. Protein product: CASSYSTGENEQFF.

This chain uses TRBV9 with TRBJ2-5; D is possibly TRBD2 (6 bases). V was shortened by 4 bases and J by 5 bases, with 15 bases between the two germline ends. From germline, CDR1 is SGDLS and CDR2 YYNGEE. This CDR3 is built from 14 residues. The CDR3 loop reads CASSPFDSGETQYF. The CDR3 DNA reads TGTGCCAGCAGCCCTTTTGATAGCGGCGAGACCCAGTACTTC.

This chain connects TRBV7-9 to TRBJ2-5, with D maybe TRBD1 (6 bases). V was cut by 3 bases and J by 2 bases, with 10 bases left in between. CDR1 is SEHNR, CDR2 FQNEAQ, per germline (reference sequence). This CDR3 has 14 amino acids. The CDR3 loop is CASSFRTDQETQYF. The CDR3 DNA reads as TGTGCCAGCAGCTTCCGGACAGATCAAGAGACCCAGTACTTC.

CDR3 amino acids: CASSPVAGKNEQFF. CDR3 nucleotides: TGCGCCAGCAGCCCCGTAGCGGGGAAGAATGAGCAGTTCTTC. The chain has TRBV5-1 and TRBJ2-1, with 8 bases fitting TRBD2. The junction had 7 bases not matched to a gene; V was cut back by 4 bases and J by 7 bases. The CDR3 contains 14 residues. Looked up from germline, CDR1 is SGHRS and CDR2 is YFSETQ.

This clone was seen a handful of times. The chain uses TRBV9 and TRBJ1-1, with D perhaps TRBD1 (5 bases). Germline V gene sequence: CDR1 SGDLS, CDR2 YYNGEE. The CDR3 covers 14 residues. V was trimmed by 0 bases and J by 6 bases, leaving 12 bases between them. CDR3 sequence reads: CASSVGPTEAEAFF. The CDR3 nucleotides are TGTGCCAGCAGCGTAGGGCCGACAGAGGCTGAAGCTTTCTTT.

The chain has TRBV28 and TRBJ1-1; D may be TRBD1 (5 bases). Looked up from germline, CDR1 is MDHEN and CDR2 is SYDVKM. This CDR3 region has 12 residues. The germline V and J ends were trimmed by 6 bases and 8 bases, with 13 bases remaining between them. CDR3 nucleotide sequence: TGTGCCAGCAGCTTCAGGGCAGCGGAAGCTTTCTTT. As protein: CASSFRAAEAFF.